This T cell receptor beta chain was identified during a study of glioma-infiltrating T cells after dendritic cell vaccination. Repertoires were generated with immunoSEQ multiplex PCR, while TCRdb's copy carries only in-frame clones and drops some. The sample consists of around 100,000 clones, 75% to 85% of them appearing once. This clone has a handful of counts. Trimming pared 4 bases from V and 1 base from J, leaving 4 bases between. From germline, CDR1 is ENHRY and CDR2 SYGVKD. This CDR3 contains 12 residues. Sequenced here: blood, sampled before dendritic cell vaccination. V usage is TRBV10-3 and J usage is TRBJ1-1; D is unresolved. The source is a human donor with glioblastoma. The CDR3 region has the DNA TGTGCCATCAGTGGAGAGAACACTGAAGCTTTCTTT. This translates into CAISGENTEAFF.